This T cell receptor (beta chain) was sequenced during a study of blood T cell repertoires in COVID-19 (dated by TCRdb to the early 2020s). In the study overall: The collaborator samples originated in the United States, Italy and Spain and spanned the acute and convalescent phases of COVID-19. The material from the prospective study consisted of cDNA or gDNA derived from T cells, B-cell-depleted T cells, or PBMCs. Deeply sampled blood TCRbeta repertoires from subjects exposed to, actively infected with, or recovered from COVID-19 were included in the dataset. A freely available public database, intended as a resource for researchers studying the immune response to SARS-CoV-2, is where the repertoires were released. Samples came from the ongoing ImmuneRACE study (first 160 participants) plus 1,254 subjects from 6 global collaborators. The sample metadata nearly always contained a de-identified subject ID, COVID-19 status, age in years and sex. Where available, HLA class I and class II types were taken from metadata supplied by the sample provider and were not determined by assay-based typing. What the research found in general, with its limitations: How much clinical and demographic metadata was included differed by source and by participant, and the metadata was provided uncurated.

Cut back by 0 bases and 7 bases, the V and J ends lie 8 bases apart. The CDR3 goes from the cysteine to the phenylalanine over 14 residues. The kept DNA is CDR3 alone, 42 bases in frame from the first base. The germline V gene sets CDR1 to SGHDT and CDR2 to YYEEEE. The immunoSEQ Assay, a bias-controlled multiplex PCR, was used to amplify TCRbeta CDR3 regions from genomic DNA. On the authors' methods: The number of nucleated cells in each sample was estimated by amplification of reference gene primers within the assay. Sequence reads were collapsed and filtered to measure the absolute abundance of every unique TCRbeta CDR3 rearrangement. Productive Simpson clonality was computed per sample as the square root of Simpson's diversity index over productive rearrangements. TCRdb obtained this table from immuneACCESS and retained in-frame rearrangements with V and J assigned. These tables miss some clones; where compared with another copy, unresolved V genes account for less than half of the shortfall, and the remainder is unexplained. The V and J calls and the clone size are those of that table, but D and trimming were determined from the DNA. Present in this sample are fewer than 400,000 clones, roughly 86% of which were seen just once. 1.5% to 2% of the sample belongs to the ten largest clones.

Participants in the prospective study were aged roughly 18 to 89 years, lived in 20 to 30 United States geographic areas, and enrolled through a virtual design. In the prospective study, cohorts were assigned on the basis of participant-reported clinical history obtained from a screening survey and a study questionnaire. Recovered participants in ImmuneRACE Cohort 3 were defined by two consecutive negative NP/OP PCR tests, clearance by a healthcare professional, or resolution of symptoms. In the prospective study, whole blood, serum and a nasopharyngeal or oropharyngeal swab were collected from each participant by mobile phlebotomists. Participants in the prospective study had the option to provide additional blood draws and questionnaires over a roughly 2-month period. Before DNA extraction, blood samples from the prospective study were shipped at room temperature or frozen. As concerns this clone: Its recognized antigen is unknown. Qualities for individual bases were not recorded, and no much larger clone is one base off. Distinct nucleotide sequences in the sample also encode this CDR3.

The clonotype comes from a woman aged 25 to 45 who had recovered from COVID-19. Sequenced input: PBMCs or T cells enriched from blood (not recorded which). The chain employs TRBV5-6 and TRBJ1-6; a weak D assignment points to TRBD1 (6 bases agree). The nucleotide sequence is TGTGCCAGCAGCTTGGGGGGGCGGAATTCACCCCTCCACTTT. Translated, it gives CASSLGGRNSPLHF.